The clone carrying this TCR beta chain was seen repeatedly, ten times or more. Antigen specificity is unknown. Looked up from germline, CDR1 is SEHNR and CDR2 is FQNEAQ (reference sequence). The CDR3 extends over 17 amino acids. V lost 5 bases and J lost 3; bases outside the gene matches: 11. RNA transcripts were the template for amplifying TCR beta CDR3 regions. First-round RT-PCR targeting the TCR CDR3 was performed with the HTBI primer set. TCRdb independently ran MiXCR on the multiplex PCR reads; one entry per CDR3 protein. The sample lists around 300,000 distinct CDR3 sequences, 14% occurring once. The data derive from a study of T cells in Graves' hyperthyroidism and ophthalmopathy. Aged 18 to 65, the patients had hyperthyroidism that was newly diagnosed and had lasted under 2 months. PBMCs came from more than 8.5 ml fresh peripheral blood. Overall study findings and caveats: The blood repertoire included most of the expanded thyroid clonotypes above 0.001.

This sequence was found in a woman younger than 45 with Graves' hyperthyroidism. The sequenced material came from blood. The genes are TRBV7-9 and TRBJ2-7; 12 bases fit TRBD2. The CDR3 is CASSANPSGRAYYEQYF. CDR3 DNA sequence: TGTGCCAGCAGCGCAAATCCTAGCGGGAGGGCTTACTACGAGCAGTACTTC.